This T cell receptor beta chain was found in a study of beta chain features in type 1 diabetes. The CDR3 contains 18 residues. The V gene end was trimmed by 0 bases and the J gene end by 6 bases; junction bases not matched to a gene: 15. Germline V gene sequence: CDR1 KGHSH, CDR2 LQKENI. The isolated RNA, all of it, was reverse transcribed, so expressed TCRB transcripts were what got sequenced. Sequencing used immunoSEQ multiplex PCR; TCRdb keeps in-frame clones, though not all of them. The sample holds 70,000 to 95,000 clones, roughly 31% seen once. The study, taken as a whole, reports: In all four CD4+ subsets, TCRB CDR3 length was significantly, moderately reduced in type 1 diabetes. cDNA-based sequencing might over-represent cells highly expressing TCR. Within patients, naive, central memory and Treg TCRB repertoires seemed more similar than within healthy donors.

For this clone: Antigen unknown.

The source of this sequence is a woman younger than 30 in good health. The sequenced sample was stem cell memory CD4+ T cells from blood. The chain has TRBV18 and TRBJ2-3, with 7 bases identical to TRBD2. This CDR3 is CASSPPLGLADIPDTQYF. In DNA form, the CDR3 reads TGTGCCAGCTCACCACCCCTTGGGCTAGCGGACATCCCGGATACGCAGTATTTT.